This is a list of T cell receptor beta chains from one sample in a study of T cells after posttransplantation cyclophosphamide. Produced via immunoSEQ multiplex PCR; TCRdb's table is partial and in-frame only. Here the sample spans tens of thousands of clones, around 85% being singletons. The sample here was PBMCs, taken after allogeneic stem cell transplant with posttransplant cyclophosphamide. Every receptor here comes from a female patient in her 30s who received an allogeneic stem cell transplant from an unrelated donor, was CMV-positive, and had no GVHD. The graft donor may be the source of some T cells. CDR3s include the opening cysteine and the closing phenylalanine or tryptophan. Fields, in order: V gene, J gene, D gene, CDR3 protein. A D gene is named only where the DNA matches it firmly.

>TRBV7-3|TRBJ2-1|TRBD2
CASSRETAGIGFF
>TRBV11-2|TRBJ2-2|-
CASSLQAGELFF
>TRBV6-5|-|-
CASSYSSQAYEQYF
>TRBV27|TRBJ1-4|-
CASSLSLNEKLFF
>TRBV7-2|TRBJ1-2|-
CASSLGSWSRSDGYTF
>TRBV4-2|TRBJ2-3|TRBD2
CASSQDIGGALDTQYF
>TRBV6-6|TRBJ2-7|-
CASSFQTGSSQYF
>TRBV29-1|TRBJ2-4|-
CSVVQGKNIQYF
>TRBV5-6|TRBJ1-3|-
CASSLDPWAANTIYF
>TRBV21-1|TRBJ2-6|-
CASSGLVATTSRANVLTF
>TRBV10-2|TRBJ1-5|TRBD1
CASSEWDRVSQPQHF
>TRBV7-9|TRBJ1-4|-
CASRPLPGRGNEKLFF
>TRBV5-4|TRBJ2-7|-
CASSDRPGAYEQYF
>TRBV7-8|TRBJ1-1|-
CASTPGVDMNTEAFF
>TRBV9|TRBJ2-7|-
CASSEGTGPPGEQYF
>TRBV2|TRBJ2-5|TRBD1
CASEGQGQETQYF
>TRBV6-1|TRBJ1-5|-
CASRVGQVSNQPQHF
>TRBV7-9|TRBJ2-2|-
CASSPYQGFSTGELFF
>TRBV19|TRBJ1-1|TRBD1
CASSTQTSTGATEAFF
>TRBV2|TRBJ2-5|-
CASSAPGFGQETQYF
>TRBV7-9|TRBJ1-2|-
CASSPAAASNYGYTF
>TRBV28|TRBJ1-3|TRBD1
CASIATGSSSPGNTIYF
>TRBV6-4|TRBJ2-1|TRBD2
CASSAASGGSYNEQFF
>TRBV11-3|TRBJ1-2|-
CASGTRATGEANYGYTF
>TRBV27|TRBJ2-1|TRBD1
CTSSPGTGALNEQFF
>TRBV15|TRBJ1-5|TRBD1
CATSRGSGGNNQPQHF
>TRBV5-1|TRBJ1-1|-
CASSGGGLNTEAFF
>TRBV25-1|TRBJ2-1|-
CASSEWANNEQFF
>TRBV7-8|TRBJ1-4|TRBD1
CASSWGQYNEKLFF
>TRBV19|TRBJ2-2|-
CASSIETATGELFF
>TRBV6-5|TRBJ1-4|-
CASSYSTGGEKLFF
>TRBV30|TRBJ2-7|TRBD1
CAWSVITGGEQYF
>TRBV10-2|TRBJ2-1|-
CASSESRGNHEQFF
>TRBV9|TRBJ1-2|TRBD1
CASSPRGQGNYGYTF
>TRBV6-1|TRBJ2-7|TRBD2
CASRGLISYEQYF
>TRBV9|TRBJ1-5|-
CASSVEGGINQPQHF
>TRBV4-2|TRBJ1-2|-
CASSQIVDNYYGYTF
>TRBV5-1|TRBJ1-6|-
CASSLAGGNNSPLHF
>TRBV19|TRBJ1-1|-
CASSFRLGGPQTEAFF
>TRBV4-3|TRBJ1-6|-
CASSQVARFNSPLHF
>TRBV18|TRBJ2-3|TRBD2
CASSPPSGGLTDTQYF
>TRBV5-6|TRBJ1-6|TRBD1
CASSLDRGSPLHF
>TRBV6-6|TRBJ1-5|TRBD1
CASSYQGAGQPQHF
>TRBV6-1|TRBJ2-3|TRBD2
CASRGGGASTDTQYF
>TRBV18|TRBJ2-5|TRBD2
CASSPLAGRMYQETQYF